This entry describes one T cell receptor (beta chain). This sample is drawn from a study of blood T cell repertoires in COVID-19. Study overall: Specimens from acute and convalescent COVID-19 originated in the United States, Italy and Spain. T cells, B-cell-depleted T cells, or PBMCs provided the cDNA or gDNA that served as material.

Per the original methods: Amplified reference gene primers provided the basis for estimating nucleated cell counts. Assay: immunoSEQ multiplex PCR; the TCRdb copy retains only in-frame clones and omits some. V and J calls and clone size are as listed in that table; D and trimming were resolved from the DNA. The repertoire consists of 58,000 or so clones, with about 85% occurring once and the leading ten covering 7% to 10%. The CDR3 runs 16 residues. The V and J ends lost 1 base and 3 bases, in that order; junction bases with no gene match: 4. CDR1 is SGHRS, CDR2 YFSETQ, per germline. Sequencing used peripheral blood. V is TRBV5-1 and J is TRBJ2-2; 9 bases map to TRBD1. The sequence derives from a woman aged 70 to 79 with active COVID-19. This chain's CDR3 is CASSLFGQGHTGELFF. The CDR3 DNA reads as TGCGCCAGCAGCTTGTTTGGACAGGGGCACACCGGGGAGCTGTTTTTT.